The next 8 T cell receptor beta chains were all read from a single sample in a study of Ad26.COV2.S vaccination and SARS-CoV-2 variants. Treatment: 19 received Ad26.COV2.S at low or high dose, single or two shots; about 5 received placebo; per-sample allocation not given. Each sample was drawn 63 days after the first injection (of vaccine or placebo). Profiled with immunoSEQ multiplex PCR; TCRdb holds only in-frame clones, not every one. Of over 350,000 clones in the sample, more than 85% were seen once. The material sequenced was peripheral blood, taken in a trial of Ad26.COV2.S vaccine versus placebo. The source is a person aged 18-60 years who received the Ad26.COV2.S COVID-19 vaccine or a placebo.

This chain connects TRBV11-2 to TRBJ2-3; no clear D gene. From germline, CDR1 is SGHAT and CDR2 FQNNGV. The V gene lost 0 bases and the J gene lost 4 bases, with 5 bases spanning the gap. The CDR3 runs to 13 residues. The CDR3 nucleotides are TGTGCCAGCAGCTTAGATCACGCAGATACGCAGTATTTT. Translation: CASSLDHADTQYF.

The rearrangement uses TRBV7-2 and TRBJ2-5; D unclear. V was shortened by 5 bases and J by 2 bases, with 12 bases between the two germline ends. In germline, CDR1 is SGHTA, CDR2 FQGNSA. The CDR3 is 14 residues long. In DNA, the CDR3 is TGTGCCAGCAGCCCACGGGTCCAACAAGAGACCCAGTACTTC. Protein product: CASSPRVQQETQYF.

V gene TRBV20-1 combines with J gene TRBJ2-1; no definite D call. The V gene's germline CDR1 is DFQATT and CDR2 SNEGSKA (reference sequence). The CDR3 covers 13 residues. V was pared by 3 bases and J by 1 base, with 7 bases between. The CDR3 here is CSASVGSYNEQFF. The CDR3 DNA sequence: TGCAGTGCTAGTGTGGGGTCCTACAATGAGCAGTTCTTC.

This sequence joins TRBV4-3 and TRBJ1-3; the match to TRBD1 covers 8 bases. Germline trimming cut 0 bases from V and 3 bases from J; bases unmatched to any gene: 7. Per germline, CDR1 LGHNA and CDR2 YSLEER. CDR3 length equals 17 residues. CDR3 in amino acids: CASSQDVAGQGGNTIYF. CDR3 sequence (DNA): TGCGCCAGCAGCCAAGATGTTGCAGGACAGGGTGGAAACACCATATATTTT.

V usage is TRBV2 and J usage is TRBJ1-4, with D possibly TRBD1 on 5 matching bases. The CDR3 loop spans 15 amino acids. Trimming left V 7 bases short and J 0 bases short, with 12 bases between. The germline V gene encodes CDR1 SNHLY and CDR2 FYNNEI. The CDR3 loop is CASTQTEATNEKLFF. CDR3 nucleotides: TGTGCCAGCACCCAGACAGAGGCAACTAATGAAAAACTGTTTTTT.

The V call is TRBV29-1, the J call TRBJ1-1, with 7 bases lining up with TRBD1. This CDR3 is built from 13 residues. V was pared by 5 bases and J by 3 bases, with 6 bases of the junction left unmatched. Germline values: CDR1 SQVTM, CDR2 ANQGSEA. The CDR3 DNA sequence: TGCAGCGTTCTGAGGGGGCGGCACACTGAAGCTTTCTTT. Encoded protein: CSVLRGRHTEAFF.

This sequence joins TRBV4-1 and TRBJ1-2; no definite D call. V lost 1 base, J lost 6 bases, and 12 bases lay in between. This CDR3 has 14 amino acids. The germline CDR1 and CDR2 sequences are MGHRA and YSYEKL. CDR3 protein: CASSQVLSGNGYTF. The CDR3 DNA sequence: TGCGCCAGCAGCCAAGTCCTTAGCGGGAATGGCTACACCTTC.

The chain combines TRBV19 with TRBJ1-1; 10 positions match TRBD1. Trimming removed 5 bases from V and 6 bases from J; junction bases left unmatched: 6. The CDR3 is made up of 14 amino acids. CDR1 and CDR2 (germline): LNHDA, SQIVND (reference sequence). The CDR3 DNA reads as TGTGCCAGTAGTGCCCGGGACAGGGGCCCTGAAGCTTTCTTT. It yields the protein CASSARDRGPEAFF.